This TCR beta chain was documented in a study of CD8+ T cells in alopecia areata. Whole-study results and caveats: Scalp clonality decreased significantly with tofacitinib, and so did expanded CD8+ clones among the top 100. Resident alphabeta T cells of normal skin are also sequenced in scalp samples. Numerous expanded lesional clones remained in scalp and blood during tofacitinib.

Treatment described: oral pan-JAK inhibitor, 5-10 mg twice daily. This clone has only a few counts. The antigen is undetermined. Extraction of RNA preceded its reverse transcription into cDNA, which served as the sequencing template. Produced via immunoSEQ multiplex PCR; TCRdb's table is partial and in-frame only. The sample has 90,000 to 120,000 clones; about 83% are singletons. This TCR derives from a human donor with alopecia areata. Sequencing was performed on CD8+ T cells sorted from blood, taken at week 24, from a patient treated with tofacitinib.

The CDR3 reads CSVVPGTGYEQYF. As DNA, the CDR3 is TGCAGCGTGGTCCCAGGGACAGGGTACGAGCAGTACTTC. This sequence joins TRBV29-1 and TRBJ2-5; 9 positions match TRBD1. The J call could be wrong; TRBJ2-7 is a better fit for the DNA end. This CDR3 contains 13 residues. In germline, CDR1 is SQVTM, CDR2 ANQGSEA.